One sample yielded the 11 T cell receptor beta chains listed below, sequenced in a study of prognosis after radiotherapy for stage I lung cancer. Amplification of TCR beta CDR3 from genomic DNA used two-round multiplex PCR. Initially, in first-round PCR, primers specific to each TRBV and TRBJ gene were used. Each CDR3 protein gets one entry after TCRdb re-called the multiplex PCR reads with MiXCR. The table lists some 19,000 distinct CDR3 sequences, over 45% of them singletons. The material was PBMCs, obtained before or after stereotactic body radiation therapy (not recorded which). The source is a donor aged 50 or older with non-small cell lung cancer.

Comments on this clonotype: It may be a read error: a sequence one base away is much more abundant. The chain links TRBV6-1 to TRBJ2-5, with TRBD2 matching over 7 bases. This CDR3 region has 14 residues. Germline V lookup: CDR1 MNHNS, CDR2 SASEGT. The CDR3: CASRMMRECETQCF. CDR3 nucleotide sequence: TGTGCCAGCAGGATGATGCGGGAGTGTGAGACCCAGTGCTTC.

Comments on this clonotype: The junction shows a germline mismatch at one end, possibly a read error. The chain links TRBV5-1 to TRBJ2-7, with D hard to call. CDR3 length equals 17 residues. Germline lookup yields CDR1 SGHRS and CDR2 YFSETQ. The CDR3 region is CASSLKDGCQLTYGQYF. CDR3 DNA sequence: TGCGCCAGCAGCTTGAAGGACGGGTGTCAGCTAACCTACGGGCAGTACTTC.

This clonotype was recorded many times. The chain recombines TRBV18 with TRBJ1-2; D unclear. Germline V gene sequence: CDR1 KGHSH, CDR2 LQKENI. CDR3 length: 11 residues. The V gene lost 2 bases and the J gene lost 6 bases, with 4 bases spanning the gap. The CDR3 protein is CASSPGNGYTF. The CDR3 coding sequence is TGTGCCAGCTCACCAGGGAATGGCTACACCTTC.

The chain is built from TRBV4-3 and TRBJ2-3, with 12 bases that match TRBD2. V lost 1 base, J lost 0 bases, and 5 bases stayed unmatched. The germline gives CDR1 LGHNA, CDR2 YSLEER. The length of the CDR3 is 18 residues. The CDR3 DNA sequence: TGCGCCAGCAGCCAAGTCCCGGGACTAGCGGGCAGCACAGATACGCAGTATTTT. Its protein product is CASSQVPGLAGSTDTQYF.

In the case of this clonotype: A read error may be the cause here, since a much bigger clone is one base away. This CDR3 reads CASTQKDRADTQYF. DNA for the CDR3: TGCGCCAGCACCCAGAAGGACCGAGCAGATACGCAGTATTTT. The V call is TRBV10-2, the J call TRBJ2-3; D ambiguous. The CDR3 consists of 14 residues. V was clipped by 7 bases and J by 4 bases, with 15 bases between them. Germline V gene sequence: CDR1 WSHSY, CDR2 SAAADI.

The chain has TRBV2 and TRBJ2-7; D might be TRBD2 (5 bases). V was cut by 0 bases and J by 3 bases, with 12 bases left in between. Germline loops: CDR1 SNHLY, CDR2 FYNNEI. CDR3 length equals 15 residues. The CDR3 nucleotides read TGTGCCAGCAGTGAAGCCGGGGTCACGGGCTACGAGCAGTACTTC. It translates to CASSEAGVTGYEQYF.

The chain has TRBV11-2 and TRBJ1-3; D possibly corresponds to TRBD1 (5 bases). This CDR3 is built from 15 residues. Trimming left V 2 bases short and J 4 bases short, with 12 bases between. CDR1 and CDR2 from the germline V gene are SGHAT and FQNNGV. The CDR3 sequence: CASSLLGRDGNTIYF. The CDR3, as DNA: TGTGCCAGCAGCTTATTAGGGAGGGACGGAAACACCATATATTTT.

V and J are TRBV12-3 or TRBV12-4 and TRBJ2-2; D gene ambiguous. V was cut by 5 bases and J by 4 bases, with 11 bases left in between. This CDR3 has 14 residues. The CDR3 DNA sequence: TGTGCCAGCAGTCACCCCTGGGGCACCGGGGAGCTGTTTTTT. This translates into CASSHPWGTGELFF.

The chain joins TRBV2 to TRBJ2-3; maybe TRBD1 (6 bases). This CDR3 region has 19 residues. The V gene's germline CDR1 is SNHLY and CDR2 FYNNEI. With 6 bases removed from V and 2 bases from J, the gap between germline ends came to 27 bases. In DNA, the CDR3 is TGTGCCAGCAGAAAGAACCCCGAGGGAATAGGGGGACCCACAGATACGCAGTATTTT. Translated: CASRKNPEGIGGPTDTQYF.

The chain is built from TRBV7-2 and TRBJ1-2, with D possibly being TRBD1 (5 bases). The CDR3 contains 13 residues. Germline V CDR1 and CDR2: SGHTA, FQGNSA. V was pared by 6 bases and J by 5 bases, with 13 bases between. The DNA for the CDR3 is TGTGCCAGCAGAAACACAGGAACTTATGGCTACACCTTC. Amino acid sequence: CASRNTGTYGYTF.

The V gene is TRBV6-1, the J gene TRBJ2-1; unclear D gene. The CDR3 spans 11 residues. The V gene lost 7 bases and the J gene lost 7 bases, with 8 bases spanning the gap. Germline V gene data show CDR1 as MNHNS and CDR2 as SASEGT. The CDR3 DNA is TGTGCCAGCAAAATCTTGAATGAGCAGTTCTTC. It translates to CASKILNEQFF.